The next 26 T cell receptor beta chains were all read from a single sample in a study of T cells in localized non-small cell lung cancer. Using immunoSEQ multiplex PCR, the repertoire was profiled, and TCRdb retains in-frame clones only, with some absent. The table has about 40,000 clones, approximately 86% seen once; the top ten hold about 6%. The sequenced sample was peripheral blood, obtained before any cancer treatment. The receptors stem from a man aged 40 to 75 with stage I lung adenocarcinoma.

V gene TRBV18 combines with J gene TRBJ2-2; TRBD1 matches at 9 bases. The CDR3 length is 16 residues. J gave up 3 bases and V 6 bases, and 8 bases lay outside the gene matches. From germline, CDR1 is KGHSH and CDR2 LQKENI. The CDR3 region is CASSPTGGGDTGELFF. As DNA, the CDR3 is TGTGCCAGCTCGCCCACAGGGGGCGGAGACACCGGGGAGCTGTTTTTT.

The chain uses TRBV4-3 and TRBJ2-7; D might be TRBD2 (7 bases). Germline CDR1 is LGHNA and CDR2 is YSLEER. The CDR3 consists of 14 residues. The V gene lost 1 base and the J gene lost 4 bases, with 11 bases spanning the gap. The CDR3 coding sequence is TGCGCCAGCAGCCAAGCCAGGGGAGGGTACGAGCAGTACTTC. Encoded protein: CASSQARGGYEQYF.

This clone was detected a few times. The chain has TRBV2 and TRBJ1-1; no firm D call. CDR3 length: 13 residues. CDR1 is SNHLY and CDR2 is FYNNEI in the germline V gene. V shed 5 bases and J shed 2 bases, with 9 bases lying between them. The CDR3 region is CASSTTVNTEAFF. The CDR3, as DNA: TGTGCCAGCAGTACTACAGTAAACACTGAAGCTTTCTTT. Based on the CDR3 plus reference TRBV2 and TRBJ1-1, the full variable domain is EPEVTQTPSHQVTQMGQEVILRCVPISNHLYFYWYRQILGQKVEFLVSFYNNEISEKSEIFDDQFSVERPDGSNFTLKIRSTKLEDSAMYFCASSTTVNTEAFFGQGTRLTVV.

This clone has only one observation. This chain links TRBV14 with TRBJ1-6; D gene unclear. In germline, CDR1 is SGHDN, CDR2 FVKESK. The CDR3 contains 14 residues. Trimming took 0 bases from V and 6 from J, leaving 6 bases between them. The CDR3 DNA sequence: TGTGCCAGCAGCCAAGATTGGCCTAATTCACCCCTCCACTTT. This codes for CASSQDWPNSPLHF.

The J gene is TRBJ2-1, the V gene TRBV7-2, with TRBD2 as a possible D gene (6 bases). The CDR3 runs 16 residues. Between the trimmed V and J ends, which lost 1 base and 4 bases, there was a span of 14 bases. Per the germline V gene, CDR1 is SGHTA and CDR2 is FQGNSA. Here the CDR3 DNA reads TGTGCCAGCAGCTTAGAAAGCAGTAGCGGTTACAATGAGCAGTTCTTC. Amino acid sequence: CASSLESSSGYNEQFF.

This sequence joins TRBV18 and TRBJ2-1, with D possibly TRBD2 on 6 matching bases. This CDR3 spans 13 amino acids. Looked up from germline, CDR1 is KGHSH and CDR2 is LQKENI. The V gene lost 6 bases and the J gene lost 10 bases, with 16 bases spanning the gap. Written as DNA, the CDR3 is TGTGCCAGCTCGTCGGGACTCGACGAAGAGCAGTTCTTC. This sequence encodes CASSSGLDEEQFF.

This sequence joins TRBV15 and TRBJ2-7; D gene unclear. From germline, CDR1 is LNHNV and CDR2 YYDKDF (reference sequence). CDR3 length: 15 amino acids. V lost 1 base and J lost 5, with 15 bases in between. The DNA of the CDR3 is TGTGCCACCAGCAGAGTGCAGTTTACGGGCAACGAGCAGTACTTC. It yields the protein CATSRVQFTGNEQYF.

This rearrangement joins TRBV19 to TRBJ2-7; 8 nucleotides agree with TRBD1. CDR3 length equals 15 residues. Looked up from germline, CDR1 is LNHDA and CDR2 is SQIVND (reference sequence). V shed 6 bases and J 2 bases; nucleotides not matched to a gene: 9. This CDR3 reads CASRPRTGSPYEQYF. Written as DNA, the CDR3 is TGTGCCAGTAGACCCCGGACAGGGAGTCCCTACGAGCAGTACTTC.

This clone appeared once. This CDR3 is CASSLTGDTQYF. The CDR3 DNA follows: TGTGCCAGCAGCTTAACGGGAGATACGCAGTATTTT. The chain combines TRBV7-3 with TRBJ2-3; D call uncertain. This CDR3 has 12 residues. Germline-derived CDR1 and CDR2 are SGHTA and FQGTGA. V was pared by 0 bases and J by 5 bases, with 3 bases between.

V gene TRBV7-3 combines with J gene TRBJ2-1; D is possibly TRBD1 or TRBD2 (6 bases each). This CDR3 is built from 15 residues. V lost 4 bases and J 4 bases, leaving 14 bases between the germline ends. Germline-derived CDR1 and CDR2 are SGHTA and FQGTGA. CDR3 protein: CASSSGATGYNEQFF. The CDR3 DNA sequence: TGTGCCAGCAGCTCGGGGGCGACGGGGTACAATGAGCAGTTCTTC.

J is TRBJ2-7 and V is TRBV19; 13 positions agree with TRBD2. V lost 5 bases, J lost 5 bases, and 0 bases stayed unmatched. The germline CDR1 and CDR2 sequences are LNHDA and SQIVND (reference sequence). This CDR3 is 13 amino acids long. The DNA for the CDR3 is TGTGCCAGTAGTGGGACTAGCGGGAACGAGCAGTACTTC. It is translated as CASSGTSGNEQYF.

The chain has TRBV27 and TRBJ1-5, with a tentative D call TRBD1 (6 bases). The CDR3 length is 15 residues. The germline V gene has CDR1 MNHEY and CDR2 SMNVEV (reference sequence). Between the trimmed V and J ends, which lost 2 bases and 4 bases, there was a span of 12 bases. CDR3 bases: TGTGCCAGCAGTTTAGGCAGGGGAGGTAATCAGCCCCAGCATTTT. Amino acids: CASSLGRGGNQPQHF.

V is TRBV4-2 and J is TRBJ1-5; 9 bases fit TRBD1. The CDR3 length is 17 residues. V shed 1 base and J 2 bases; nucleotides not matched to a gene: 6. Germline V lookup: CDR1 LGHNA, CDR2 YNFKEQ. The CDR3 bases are TGTGCCAGCAGCCAAGTAGGGACAGGGCTTGGCAATCAGCCCCAGCATTTT. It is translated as CASSQVGTGLGNQPQHF.

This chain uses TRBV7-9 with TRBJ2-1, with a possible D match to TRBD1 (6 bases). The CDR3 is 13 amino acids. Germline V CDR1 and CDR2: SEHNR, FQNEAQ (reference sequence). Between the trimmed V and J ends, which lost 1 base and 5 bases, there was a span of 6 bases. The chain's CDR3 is CASSLGTDNEQFF. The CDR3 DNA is TGTGCCAGCAGCTTAGGGACAGACAATGAGCAGTTCTTC.

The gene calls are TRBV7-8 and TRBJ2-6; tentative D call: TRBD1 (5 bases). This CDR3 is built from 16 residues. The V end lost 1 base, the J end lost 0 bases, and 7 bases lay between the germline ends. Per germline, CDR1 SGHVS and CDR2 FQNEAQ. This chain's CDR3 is CASSLDRHSGANVLTF. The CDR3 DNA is TGTGCCAGCAGCTTAGACAGGCACTCTGGGGCCAACGTCCTGACTTTC.

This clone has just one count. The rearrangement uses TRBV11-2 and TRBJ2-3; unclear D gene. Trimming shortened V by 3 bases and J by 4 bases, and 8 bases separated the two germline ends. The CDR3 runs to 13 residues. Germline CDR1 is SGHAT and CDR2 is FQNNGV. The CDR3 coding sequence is TGTGCCAGCAGCTTCCGGAGCTCAGATACGCAGTATTTT. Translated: CASSFRSSDTQYF.

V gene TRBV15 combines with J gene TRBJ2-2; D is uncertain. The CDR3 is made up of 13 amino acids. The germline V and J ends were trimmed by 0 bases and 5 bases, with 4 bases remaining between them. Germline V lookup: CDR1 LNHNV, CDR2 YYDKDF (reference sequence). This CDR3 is CATSRERTGELFF. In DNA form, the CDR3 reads TGTGCCACCAGCAGAGAACGTACCGGGGAGCTGTTTTTT. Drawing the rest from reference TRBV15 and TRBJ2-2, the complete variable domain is DAMVIQNPRYQVTQFGKPVTLSCSQTLNHNVMYWYQQKSSQAPKLLFHYYDKDFNNEADTPDNFQSRRPNTSFCFLDIRSPGLGDTAMYLCATSRERTGELFFGEGSRLTVL.

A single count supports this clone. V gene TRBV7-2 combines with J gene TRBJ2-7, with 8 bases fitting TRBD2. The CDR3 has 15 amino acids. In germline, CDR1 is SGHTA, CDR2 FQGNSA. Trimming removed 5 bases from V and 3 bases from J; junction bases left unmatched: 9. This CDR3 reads CASSGSGSYYYEQYF. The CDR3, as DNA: TGTGCCAGCAGCGGGAGCGGGAGTTACTACTACGAGCAGTACTTC.

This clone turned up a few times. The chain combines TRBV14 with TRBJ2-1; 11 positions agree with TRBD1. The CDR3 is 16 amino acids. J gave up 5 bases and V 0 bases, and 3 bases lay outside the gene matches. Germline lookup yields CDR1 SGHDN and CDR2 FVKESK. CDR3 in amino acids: CASSQEPGQGDNEQFF. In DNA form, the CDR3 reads TGTGCCAGCAGCCAAGAGCCGGGACAGGGGGACAATGAGCAGTTCTTC.

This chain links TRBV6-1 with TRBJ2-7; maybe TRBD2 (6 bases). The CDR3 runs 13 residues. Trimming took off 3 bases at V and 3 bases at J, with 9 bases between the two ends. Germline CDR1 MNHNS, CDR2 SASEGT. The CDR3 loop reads CASSETRYYEQYF. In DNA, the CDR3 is TGTGCCAGCAGTGAGACTAGGTACTACGAGCAGTACTTC.

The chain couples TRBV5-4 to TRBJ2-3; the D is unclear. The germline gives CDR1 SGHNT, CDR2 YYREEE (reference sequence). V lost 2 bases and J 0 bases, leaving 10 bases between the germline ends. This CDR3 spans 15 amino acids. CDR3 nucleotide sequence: TGTGCCAGCAGCTTTGGGCAGGTTAGCACAGATACGCAGTATTTT. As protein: CASSFGQVSTDTQYF. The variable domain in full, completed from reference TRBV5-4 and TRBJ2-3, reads ETGVTQSPTHLIKTRGQQVTLRCSSQSGHNTVSWYQQALGQGPQFIFQYYREEENGRGNFPPRFSGLQFPNYSSELNVNALELDDSALYLCASSFGQVSTDTQYFGPGTRLTVL.

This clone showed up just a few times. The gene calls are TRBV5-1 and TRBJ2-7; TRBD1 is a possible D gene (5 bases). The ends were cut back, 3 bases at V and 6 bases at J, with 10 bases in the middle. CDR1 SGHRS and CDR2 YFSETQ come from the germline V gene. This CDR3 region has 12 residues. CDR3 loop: CASSSTGREQYF. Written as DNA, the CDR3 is TGCGCCAGCAGCTCCACAGGTCGCGAGCAGTACTTC.

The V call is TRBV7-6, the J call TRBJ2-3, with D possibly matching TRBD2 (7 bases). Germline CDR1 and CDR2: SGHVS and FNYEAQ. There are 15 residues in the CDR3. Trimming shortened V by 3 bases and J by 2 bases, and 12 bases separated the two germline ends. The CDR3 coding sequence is TGTGCCAGCAGCTTTCGAGGGGGGGTCACAGATACGCAGTATTTT. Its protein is CASSFRGGVTDTQYF. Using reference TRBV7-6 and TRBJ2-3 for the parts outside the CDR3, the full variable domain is GAGVSQSPRYKVTKRGQDVALRCDPISGHVSLYWYRQALGQGPEFLTYFNYEAQQDKSGLPNDRFSAERPEGSISTLTIQRTEQRDSAMYRCASSFRGGVTDTQYFGPGTRLTVL.

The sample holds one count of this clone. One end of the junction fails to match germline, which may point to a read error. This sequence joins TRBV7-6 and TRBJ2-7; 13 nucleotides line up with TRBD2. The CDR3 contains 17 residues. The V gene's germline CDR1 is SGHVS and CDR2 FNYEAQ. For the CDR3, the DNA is TGTGCCGGCAGCTTAGTGTTCCCGGGACTAGCGGGAAACGAGCAGTACTTC. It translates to CAGSLVFPGLAGNEQYF. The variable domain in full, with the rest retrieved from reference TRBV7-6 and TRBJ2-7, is GAGVSQSPRYKVTKRGQDVALRCDPISGHVSLYWYRQALGQGPEFLTYFNYEAQQDKSGLPNDRFSAERPEGSISTLTIQRTEQRDSAMYRCAGSLVFPGLAGNEQYFGPGTRLTVT.

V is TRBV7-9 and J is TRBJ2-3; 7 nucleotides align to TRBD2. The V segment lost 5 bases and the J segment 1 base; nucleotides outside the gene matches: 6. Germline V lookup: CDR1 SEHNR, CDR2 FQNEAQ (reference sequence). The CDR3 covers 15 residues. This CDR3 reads CASSPGSGRTDTQYF. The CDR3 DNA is TGTGCCAGCAGCCCGGGTAGCGGGCGCACAGATACGCAGTATTTT.

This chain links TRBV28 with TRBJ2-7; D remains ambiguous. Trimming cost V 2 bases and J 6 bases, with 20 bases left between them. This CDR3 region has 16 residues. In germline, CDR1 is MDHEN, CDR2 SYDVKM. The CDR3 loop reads CASSLDDRYWGGEQYF. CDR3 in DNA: TGTGCCAGCAGTTTAGACGATAGGTATTGGGGTGGCGAGCAGTACTTC. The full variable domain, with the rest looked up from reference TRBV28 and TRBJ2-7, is DVKVTQSSRYLVKRTGEKVFLECVQDMDHENMFWYRQDPGLGLRLIYFSYDVKMKEKGDIPEGYSVSREKKERFSLILESASTNQTSMYLCASSLDDRYWGGEQYFGPGTRLTVT.